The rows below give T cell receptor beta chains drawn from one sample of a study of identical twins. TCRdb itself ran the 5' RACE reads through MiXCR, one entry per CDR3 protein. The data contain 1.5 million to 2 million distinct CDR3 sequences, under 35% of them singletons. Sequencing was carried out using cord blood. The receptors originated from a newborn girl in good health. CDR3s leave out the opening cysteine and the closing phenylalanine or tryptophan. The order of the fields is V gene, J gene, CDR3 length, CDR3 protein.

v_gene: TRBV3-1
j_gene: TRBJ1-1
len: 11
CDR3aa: ASSQVEDREAF

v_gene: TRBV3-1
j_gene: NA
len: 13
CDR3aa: ASSQVVSGKETQF

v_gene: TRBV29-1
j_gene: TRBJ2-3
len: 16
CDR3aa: SVGPAGGISTSTDTQY

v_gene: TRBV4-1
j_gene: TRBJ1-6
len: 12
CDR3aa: ASSQAGLSPPLH

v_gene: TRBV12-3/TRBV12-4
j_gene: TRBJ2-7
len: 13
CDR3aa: VSSFRGAYSYEQY

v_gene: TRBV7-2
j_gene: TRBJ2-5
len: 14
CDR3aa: ASSLWASGGQETQY

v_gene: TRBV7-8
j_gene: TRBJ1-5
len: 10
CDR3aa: ASSLQTANQH

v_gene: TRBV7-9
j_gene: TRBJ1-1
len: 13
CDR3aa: ASSFYVGGNTEAF

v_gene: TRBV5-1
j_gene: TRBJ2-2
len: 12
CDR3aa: ASELATNTGELF

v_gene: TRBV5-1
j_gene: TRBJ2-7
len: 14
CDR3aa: ASSLEPLAGGNEQY

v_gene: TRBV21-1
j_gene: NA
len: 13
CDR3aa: ASSAPGQVVYEQY

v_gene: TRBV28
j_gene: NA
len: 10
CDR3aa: ATKQGRKTQY

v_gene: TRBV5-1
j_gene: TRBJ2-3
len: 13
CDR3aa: ASSGAPGLLDTQY

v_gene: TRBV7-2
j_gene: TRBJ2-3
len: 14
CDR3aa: ASRPPGLAATDTQY

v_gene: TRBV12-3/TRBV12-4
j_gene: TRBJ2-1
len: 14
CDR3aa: ASSLVGYSSYNEQF

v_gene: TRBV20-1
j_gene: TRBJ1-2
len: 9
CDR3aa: SASRQGYYT

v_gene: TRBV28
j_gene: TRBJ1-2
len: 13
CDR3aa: ASSLFRGPGYGYT

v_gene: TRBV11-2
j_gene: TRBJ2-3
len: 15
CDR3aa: ASSLLAGAVSTDTQY

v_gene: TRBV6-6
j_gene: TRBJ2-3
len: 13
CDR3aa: ASRPRDSPTDTQY

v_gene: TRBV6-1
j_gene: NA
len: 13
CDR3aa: ASSEWASSYNEQY